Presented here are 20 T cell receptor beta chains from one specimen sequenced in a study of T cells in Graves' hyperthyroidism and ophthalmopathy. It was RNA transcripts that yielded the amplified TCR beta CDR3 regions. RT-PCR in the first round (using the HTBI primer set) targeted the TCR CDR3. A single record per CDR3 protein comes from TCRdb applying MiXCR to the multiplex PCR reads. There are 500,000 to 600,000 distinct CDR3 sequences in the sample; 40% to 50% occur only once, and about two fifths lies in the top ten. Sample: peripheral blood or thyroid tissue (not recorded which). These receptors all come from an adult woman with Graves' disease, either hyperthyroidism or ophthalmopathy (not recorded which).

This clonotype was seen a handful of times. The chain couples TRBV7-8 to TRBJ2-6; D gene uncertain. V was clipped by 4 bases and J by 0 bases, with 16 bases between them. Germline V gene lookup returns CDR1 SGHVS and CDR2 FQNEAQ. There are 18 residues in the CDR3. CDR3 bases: TGTGCCAGCAGCTCCCGCCGGACCCTCGTCTCTGGGGCCAACGTCCTGACTTTC. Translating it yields CASSSRRTLVSGANVLTF.

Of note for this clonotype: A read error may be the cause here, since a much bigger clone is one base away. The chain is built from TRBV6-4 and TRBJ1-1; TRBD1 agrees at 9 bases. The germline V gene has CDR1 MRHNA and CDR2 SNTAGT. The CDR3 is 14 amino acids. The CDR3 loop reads CTSSRTGEDTEAFF. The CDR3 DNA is TGTACCAGCTCGAGGACAGGGGAAGACACTGAAGCTTTCTTT.

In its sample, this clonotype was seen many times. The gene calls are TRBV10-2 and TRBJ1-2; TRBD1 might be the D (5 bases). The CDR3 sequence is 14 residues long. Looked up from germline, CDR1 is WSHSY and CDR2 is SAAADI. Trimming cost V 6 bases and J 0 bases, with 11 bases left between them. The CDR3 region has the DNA TGCGCCAGCAGGGGTCAGGGTCCTAACTATGGCTACACCTTC. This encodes CASRGQGPNYGYTF.

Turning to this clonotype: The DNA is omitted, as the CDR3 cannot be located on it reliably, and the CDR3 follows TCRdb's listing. The CDR3 loop reads CATSGATGGREKLFFGSGTQYF. This sequence joins TRBV24-1 and TRBJ2-5; the table assigns TRBD1, which was not confirmed against the DNA. The V gene's germline CDR1 is KGHDR and CDR2 SFDVKD. The CDR3 is 22 residues long, counting both termini.

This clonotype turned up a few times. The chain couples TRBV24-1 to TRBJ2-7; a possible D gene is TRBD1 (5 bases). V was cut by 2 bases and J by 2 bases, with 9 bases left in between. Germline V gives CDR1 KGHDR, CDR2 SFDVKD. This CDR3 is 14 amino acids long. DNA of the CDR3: TGTGCCACCAGTGATTCTGACAGAACCTACGAGCAGTACTTC. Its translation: CATSDSDRTYEQYF.

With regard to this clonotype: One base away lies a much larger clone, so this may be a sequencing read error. The CDR3 DNA reads TGTGCCATCAGGGGTGACAACCTCGAGCAGTACTTC. Protein product: CAIRGDNLEQYF. V is TRBV10-3 and J is TRBJ2-7, with D unresolved. The CDR3 length is 12 residues. Trimming removed 6 bases from V and 6 bases from J, with 12 bases in between. CDR1 is ENHRY, CDR2 SYGVKD, per germline.

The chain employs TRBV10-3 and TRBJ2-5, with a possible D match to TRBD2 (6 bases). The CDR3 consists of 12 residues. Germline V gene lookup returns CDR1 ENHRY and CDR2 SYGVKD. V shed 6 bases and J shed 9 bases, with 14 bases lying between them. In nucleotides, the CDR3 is TGTGCCATCAGGGAGGGCGGTCAGCCCCAGTACTTC. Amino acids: CAIREGGQPQYF.

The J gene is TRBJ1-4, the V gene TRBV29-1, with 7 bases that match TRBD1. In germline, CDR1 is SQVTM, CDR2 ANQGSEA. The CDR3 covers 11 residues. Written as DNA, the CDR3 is TGCAGGACAGGGTCTAATGAAAAACTGTTTTTT. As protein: CRTGSNEKLFF.

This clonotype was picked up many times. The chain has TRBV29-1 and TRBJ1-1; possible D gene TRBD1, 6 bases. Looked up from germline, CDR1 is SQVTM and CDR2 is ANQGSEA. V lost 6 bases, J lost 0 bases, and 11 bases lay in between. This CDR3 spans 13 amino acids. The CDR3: CSVGDTVNTEAFF. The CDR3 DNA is TGCAGCGTGGGGGACACAGTGAACACTGAAGCTTTCTTT.

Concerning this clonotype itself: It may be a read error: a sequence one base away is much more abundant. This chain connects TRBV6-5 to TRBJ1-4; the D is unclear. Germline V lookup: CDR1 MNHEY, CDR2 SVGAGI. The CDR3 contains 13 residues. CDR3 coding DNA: TGTGCCAGCAGTCACTCGGTGGATGAAAAACTGTTTTTT. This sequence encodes CASSHSVDEKLFF.

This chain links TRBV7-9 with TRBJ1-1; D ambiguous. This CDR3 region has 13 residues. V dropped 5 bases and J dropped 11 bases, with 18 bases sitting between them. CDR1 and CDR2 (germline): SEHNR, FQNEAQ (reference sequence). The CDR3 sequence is CASSVAGQEPAFF. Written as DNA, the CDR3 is TGTGCCAGCAGCGTCGCGGGCCAAGAGCCGGCTTTCTTT.

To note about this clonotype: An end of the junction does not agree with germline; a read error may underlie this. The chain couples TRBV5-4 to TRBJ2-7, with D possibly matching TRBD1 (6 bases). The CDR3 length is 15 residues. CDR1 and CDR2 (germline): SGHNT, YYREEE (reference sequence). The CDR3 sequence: CASSLRTGKPYGQYF. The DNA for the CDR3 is TGTGCCAGCAGCTTGCGCACAGGGAAGCCCTACGGGCAGTACTTC.

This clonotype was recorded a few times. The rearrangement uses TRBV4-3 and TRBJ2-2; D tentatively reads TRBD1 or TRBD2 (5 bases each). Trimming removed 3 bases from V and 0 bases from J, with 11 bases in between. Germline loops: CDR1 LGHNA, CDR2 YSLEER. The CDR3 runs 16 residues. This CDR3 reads CASSQAGTANTGELFF. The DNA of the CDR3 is TGCGCCAGCAGCCAGGCCGGGACGGCGAACACCGGGGAGCTGTTTTTT.

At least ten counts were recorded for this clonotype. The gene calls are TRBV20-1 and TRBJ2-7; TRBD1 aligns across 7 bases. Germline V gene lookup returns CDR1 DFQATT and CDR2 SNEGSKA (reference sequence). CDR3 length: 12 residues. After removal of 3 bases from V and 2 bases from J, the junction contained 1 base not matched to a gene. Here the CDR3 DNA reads TGCAGTGCTAGGGGGACAGCCTACGAGCAGTACTTC. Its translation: CSARGTAYEQYF.

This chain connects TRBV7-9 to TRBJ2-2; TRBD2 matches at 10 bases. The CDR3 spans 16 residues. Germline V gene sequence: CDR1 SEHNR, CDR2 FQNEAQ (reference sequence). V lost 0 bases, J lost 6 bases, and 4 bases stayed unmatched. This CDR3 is CASSLARLAGSGELFF. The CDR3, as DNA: TGTGCCAGCAGCTTAGCGAGACTAGCGGGTTCCGGGGAGCTGTTTTTT.

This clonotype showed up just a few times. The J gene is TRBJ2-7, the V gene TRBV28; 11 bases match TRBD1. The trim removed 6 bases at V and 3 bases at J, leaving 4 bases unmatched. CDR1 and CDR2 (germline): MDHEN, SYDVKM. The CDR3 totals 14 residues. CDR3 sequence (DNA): TGTGCCAGCAGCAGGGGGACAGGGGGCTACGAGCAGTACTTC. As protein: CASSRGTGGYEQYF. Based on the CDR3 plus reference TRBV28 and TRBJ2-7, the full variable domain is DVKVTQSSRYLVKRTGEKVFLECVQDMDHENMFWYRQDPGLGLRLIYFSYDVKMKEKGDIPEGYSVSREKKERFSLILESASTNQTSMYLCASSRGTGGYEQYFGPGTRLTVT.

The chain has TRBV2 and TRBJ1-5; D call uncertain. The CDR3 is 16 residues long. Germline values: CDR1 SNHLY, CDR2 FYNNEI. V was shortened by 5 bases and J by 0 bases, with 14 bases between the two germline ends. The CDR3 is CASSLPHPNSNQPQHF. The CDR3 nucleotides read TGTGCCAGCAGTTTGCCCCACCCGAATAGCAATCAGCCCCAGCATTTT.

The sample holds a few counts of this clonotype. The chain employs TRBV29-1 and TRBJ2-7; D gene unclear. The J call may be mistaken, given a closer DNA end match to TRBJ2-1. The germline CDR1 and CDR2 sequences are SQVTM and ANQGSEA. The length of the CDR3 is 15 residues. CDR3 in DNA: TGCAGCGTTGGATCCCGCAGCCTAATACCAAATGAGCAGTTCTTC. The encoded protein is CSVGSRSLIPNEQFF.

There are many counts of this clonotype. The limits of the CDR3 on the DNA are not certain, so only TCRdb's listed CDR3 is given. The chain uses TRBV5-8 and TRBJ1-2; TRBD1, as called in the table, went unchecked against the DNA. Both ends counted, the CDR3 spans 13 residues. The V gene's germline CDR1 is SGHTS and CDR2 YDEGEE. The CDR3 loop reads CASSFGAGRGYTF.

This CDR3 is CASSGGTGKLFF. CDR3 coding DNA: TGTGCCAGCAGTGGCGGGACGGGAAAACTGTTTTTT. The V call is TRBV2, the J call TRBJ1-4; D is possibly TRBD1 (5 bases). V was cut by 4 bases and J by 10 bases, with 10 bases left in between. In germline, CDR1 is SNHLY, CDR2 FYNNEI. The CDR3 has 12 amino acids. Looking up the rest from reference TRBV2 and TRBJ1-4 gives the full variable domain: EPEVTQTPSHQVTQMGQEVILRCVPISNHLYFYWYRQILGQKVEFLVSFYNNEISEKSEIFDDQFSVERPDGSNFTLKIRSTKLEDSAMYFCASSGGTGKLFFGSGTQLSVL.